This is a list of T cell receptor beta chains from one sample in a study of T cells in Graves' hyperthyroidism and ophthalmopathy. TCRdb itself ran the multiplex PCR reads through MiXCR, one entry per CDR3 protein. The data contain 350,000 to 400,000 distinct CDR3 sequences, about 20% of them singletons. The sample taken for sequencing was blood. The origin of the receptors is a woman aged 18-29 years with Graves' hyperthyroidism. Each CDR3 is given with its conserved first and last residue. The order of the fields is CDR3 length, J gene, V gene, CDR3 protein.

14,TRBJ2-7,TRBV7-8,CASSPPGNSYEQYF
17,TRBJ2-7,TRBV2,CASSLGLAGPTPYEQYF
14,TRBJ1-1,TRBV10-1,CASSESAVGFGAFF
16,TRBJ1-2,TRBV4-1,CASSQDTGRTNYGYTF
14,TRBJ2-5,TRBV20-1,CSADYGGAGETQYF
18,TRBJ1-5,TRBV11-2,CASSPGAVLGSSNQPQHF
14,TRBJ2-2,TRBV12-3/TRBV12-4,CASSSGYNTGELFF
13,TRBJ2-7,TRBV27,CASRLIGAYEQYF
18,TRBJ1-1,TRBV19,CASSIGSGYGRANTEAFF
15,TRBJ1-6,TRBV11-2,CASSYKGTAEGTLHF
17,TRBJ1-1,TRBV20-1,CSARAGIPTLMNTEAFF
15,TRBJ2-7,TRBV12-3/TRBV12-4,CASSMGLARAGEQYF
15,TRBJ1-5,TRBV4-1,CASSQGGGTKQPQHF
15,TRBJ1-1,TRBV28,CASSPSQGLNTEAFF
15,TRBJ1-3,TRBV12-3/TRBV12-4,CASSYRLNSGNTIYF
15,TRBJ2-2,TRBV5-1,CAISATGTNTGELFF
16,TRBJ1-3,TRBV11-2,CASSLDSPGTGNTIYF
13,TRBJ1-2,TRBV20-1,CSARDLGNYGYTF
13,TRBJ2-5,TRBV11-2,CASSFYTVETQYF
16,TRBJ2-2,TRBV5-1,CASSLLGGGRPGELFF
13,TRBJ2-2,TRBV6-1,CASRTAGTGELFF
15,TRBJ1-2,TRBV28,CASISLGPTSYGYTF
14,TRBJ2-7,TRBV20-1,CSASRMRGSYEQYF
17,TRBJ1-2,TRBV12-3/TRBV12-4,CASSFGRGPRSNYGYTF
13,TRBJ2-5,TRBV28,CASSLEVQETQYF
16,TRBJ2-4,TRBV20-1,CSAPPWASGGKNIQYF
17,TRBJ2-6,TRBV9,CASSVGAGTSGANVLTF
15,TRBJ2-2,TRBV5-1,CASSLRSGNTGELFF
15,TRBJ2-7,TRBV7-8,CASSLAGTGLWEQYF
13,TRBJ2-2,TRBV20-1,CSASLGNTGELFF
14,TRBJ1-1,TRBV29-1,CSARTGTMSTEAFF
15,TRBJ2-7,TRBV20-1,CSARDLAGFPYEQYF
16,TRBJ2-2,TRBV20-1,CSARSRTTSNTGELFF
16,TRBJ1-1,TRBV18,CASSQGVGTMNTEAFF
14,TRBJ1-2,TRBV20-1,CSARGDRANYGYTF
17,TRBJ2-2,TRBV20-1,CSARQVWQDANTGELFF
12,TRBJ2-7,TRBV7-3,CVSSPARLEQYF
15,TRBJ2-3,TRBV7-3,CASSFGTDSTDTQYF
13,TRBJ2-7,TRBV27,CASSPGYFNEQYF
13,TRBJ1-2,TRBV20-1,CSATRTGNYGYTF
14,TRBJ1-5,TRBV9,CASSSRGEDQPQHF
14,TRBJ2-7,TRBV5-1,CASTGPRGAYEQYF
14,TRBJ1-5,TRBV10-3,CAIGAGQPNQPQHF
13,TRBJ1-5,TRBV6-4,CASSVGPNQPQHF
13,TRBJ1-2,TRBV6-5,CASSYDRNYGYTF
13,TRBJ2-5,TRBV12-3/TRBV12-4,CASSLTVSETQYF
12,TRBJ1-1,TRBV30,CAWSVTGAEAFF
14,TRBJ1-2,TRBV7-2,CASSWAPGIAGYTF
15,TRBJ1-1,TRBV18,CASSTTGQGNTEAFF
10,TRBJ1-1,TRBV20-1,CSAAQGEAFF
13,TRBJ1-1,TRBV12-3/TRBV12-4,CASRFRGGTEAFF
13,TRBJ1-2,TRBV6-1,CASSARQENGYTF
14,TRBJ1-1,TRBV6-2/TRBV6-3,CASSWGGPHTEAFF
17,TRBJ2-7,TRBV6-5,CASSYVPSAGGMYEQYF